This is a list of T cell receptor beta chains from one sample in a study of blood T cell repertoires in COVID-19. TCRdb keeps only in-frame clones here, not all; method: immunoSEQ multiplex PCR. Of tens of thousands of clones listed, over 70% are singletons. Source material: peripheral blood. The receptor source for this set is a man aged 50-60 years with active COVID-19. Each CDR3 is given with its conserved first and last residue. A D gene is named only where the DNA matches it firmly. Where a row states a size, it is once, few, many or the class of an expanded clone; other rows omit it.

cdr3_nt cdr3_aa v_call d_call clone_size j_call
TGTGCCAGCAGCCCCGACAGCTACTCCTACGAGCAGTACTTC CASSPDSYSYEQYF TRBV5-4 NA NA TRBJ2-7
TGCGCCAGCAGCTTGGAGGGGGCCATAGGAGAGACCCAGTACTTC CASSLEGAIGETQYF TRBV5-1 TRBD1 NA TRBJ2-5
TGTGCCAGTAGTATAGGACAGAACCAAGAGACCCAGTACTTC CASSIGQNQETQYF TRBV19 NA NA TRBJ2-5
TGTGCCAGCACCTCAGCCACAGGGGAGCAGCCCCAGCATTTT CASTSATGEQPQHF TRBV28 TRBD1 NA TRBJ1-5
TGTGCCAGCAGTCCTTACAGGGGCCGCATTCCCAAAGAGTTCTATGGCTACACCTTC CASSPYRGRIPKEFYGYTF TRBV28 TRBD1 NA TRBJ1-2
TGTGCCAGAAGCCCGGGACAGGACAAAGAGACCCAGTACTTC CARSPGQDKETQYF TRBV7-5 NA NA TRBJ2-5
TGTGCCAGCAGCCAGGACAGGACTCATGAAAAACTGTTTTTT CASSQDRTHEKLFF TRBV7-8 TRBD1 NA TRBJ1-4
TGTGCCAGCAGTTTATCTGGAGACACCGGGGAGCTGTTTTTT CASSLSGDTGELFF TRBV28 NA NA TRBJ2-2
TGTGCCACCAGTGATTTGCGGCTAGCGGGAACTGAGCAGTTCTTC CATSDLRLAGTEQFF TRBV24-1 TRBD2 NA TRBJ2-1
TGTGCCAGCAGCTTAACGGCAGGGGGTGGCTACACCTTC CASSLTAGGGYTF TRBV7-3 TRBD1 NA TRBJ1-2
TGTGCCAGCAGCTTGCGGGTCGCCGACACTGAAGCTTTCTTT CASSLRVADTEAFF TRBV5-6 NA once TRBJ1-1